This record concerns one T cell receptor beta chain sequence. Preparation of the TCRbeta library involved a method that used unique molecular identifiers. MiXCR, applied by TCRdb to the PCR reads, yields one record per CDR3 protein. The profile shows around 360,000 distinct CDR3 sequences, about 9.3% of them singletons. The data stem from a study of T-cell reconstitution after alpha-beta-depleted transplantation in children. This CDR3 has 16 residues. Trimming stripped 1 base from V and 1 base from J, with 14 bases between. Germline assignment: CDR1 DFQATT and CDR2 SNEGSKA (reference sequence). The sequencing here drew on PBMCs from the stem cell graft donor, taken from the stem cell graft. The chain uses TRBV20-1 and TRBJ2-4, with D uncertain. The TCR originated in a human donor who donated a stem cell graft to a child with acute lymphoblastic leukemia. The CDR3 region is CSARARRAAAKNIQYF. The CDR3, as DNA: TGCAGTGCTAGAGCCCGACGGGCCGCGGCCAAAAACATTCAGTACTTC.